This T cell receptor beta chain was sequenced in a study of blood T cell repertoires in COVID-19. In the study overall: Nucleic acid was either cDNA or gDNA, and it came from T cells, B-cell-depleted T cells, or PBMCs.

The assay was immunoSEQ multiplex PCR, and TCRdb's table has in-frame clones only and misses some. The table has about 200,000 clones, around 90% seen once. As concerns this clone: Other DNA sequences in the same sample also yield this CDR3.

The CDR3 is made up of 14 amino acids. Germline V gene data show CDR1 as SGHRS and CDR2 as YFSETQ. Trimming cost V 4 bases and J 7 bases; bases outside gene matches: 5. The receptor's source is a man aged 60-69 years with acute or convalescent COVID-19. The sample taken for sequencing was peripheral blood. This sequence joins TRBV5-1 and TRBJ1-5; 10 positions match TRBD1. The CDR3 loop is CASSLGQGGQPQHF. CDR3 nucleotide sequence: TGCGCCAGCAGCCTAGGACAGGGGGGACAGCCCCAGCATTTT. The full variable domain, with the rest looked up from reference TRBV5-1 and TRBJ1-5, is KAGVTQTPRYLIKTRGQQVTLSCSPISGHRSVSWYQQTPGQGLQFLFEYFSETQRNKGNFPGRFSGRQFSNSRSEMNVSTLELGDSALYLCASSLGQGGQPQHFGDGTRLSIL.